This TCR beta chain was found in a study of response to subunit inactivated influenza vaccine. Study findings and constraints: Authors suggested each seasonal influenza vaccination recruits few new T cells.

TCRdb reprocessed the RT-PCR reads via MiXCR and lists one record per CDR3 protein. The sample shows about 500,000 distinct CDR3 sequences, 16% of them seen only once. In its sample, this clonotype was seen a few times. No antigen is known for it. The ends lost 6 bases at V and 9 bases at J; junction bases unmatched: 9. The CDR3 contains 13 residues. This sequence originates from a man in his fifties or sixties who received an inactivated influenza vaccine. The chain employs TRBV12-3 or TRBV12-4 and TRBJ2-7; 9 bases map to TRBD1. The sequences come from CD4+ T cells sorted from PBMCs, collected less than 30 months after vaccination. The CDR3 is CASRTGGTFRQYF. Here the CDR3 DNA reads TGTGCCAGCAGGACAGGGGGTACCTTCAGGCAGTACTTC.